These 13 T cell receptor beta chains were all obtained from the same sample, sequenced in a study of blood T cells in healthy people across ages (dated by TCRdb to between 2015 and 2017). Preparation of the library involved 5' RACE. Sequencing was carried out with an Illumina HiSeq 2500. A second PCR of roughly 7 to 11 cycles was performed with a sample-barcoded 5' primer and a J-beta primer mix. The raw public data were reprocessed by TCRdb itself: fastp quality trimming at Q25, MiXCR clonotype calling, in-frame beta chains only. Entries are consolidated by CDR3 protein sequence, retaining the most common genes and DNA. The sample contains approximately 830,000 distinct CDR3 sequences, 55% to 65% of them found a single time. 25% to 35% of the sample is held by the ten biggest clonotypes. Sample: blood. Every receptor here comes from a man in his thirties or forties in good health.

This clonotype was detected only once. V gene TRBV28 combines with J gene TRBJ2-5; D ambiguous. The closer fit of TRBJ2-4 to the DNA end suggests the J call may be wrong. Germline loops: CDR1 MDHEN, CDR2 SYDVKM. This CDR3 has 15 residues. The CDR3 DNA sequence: TGTGCCAGCAGTTTATATGCAGATCCGCGGAACATTCAGTACTTC. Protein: CASSLYADPRNIQYF.

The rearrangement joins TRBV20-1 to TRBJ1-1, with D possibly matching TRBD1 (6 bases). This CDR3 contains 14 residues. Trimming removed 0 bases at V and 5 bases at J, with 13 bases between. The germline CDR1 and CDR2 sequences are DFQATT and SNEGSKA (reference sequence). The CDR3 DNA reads TGCAGTGCTAGAGATTCCCGGGGGCGAACTGAAGCTTTCTTT. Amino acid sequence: CSARDSRGRTEAFF.

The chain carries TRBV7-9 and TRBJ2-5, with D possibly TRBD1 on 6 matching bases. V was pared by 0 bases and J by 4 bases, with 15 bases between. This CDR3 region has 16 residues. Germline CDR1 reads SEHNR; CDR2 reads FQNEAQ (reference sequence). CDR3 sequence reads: CASSLAAAQGLETQYF. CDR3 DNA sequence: TGTGCCAGCAGCTTAGCCGCGGCACAGGGTTTAGAGACCCAGTACTTC.

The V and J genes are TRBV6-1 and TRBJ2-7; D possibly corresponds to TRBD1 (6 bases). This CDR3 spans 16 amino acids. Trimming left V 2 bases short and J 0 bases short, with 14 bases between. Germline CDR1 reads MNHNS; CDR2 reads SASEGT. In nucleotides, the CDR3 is TGTGCCAGCAGTGAATTGGGGACAATGAGCTCCTACGAGCAGTACTTC. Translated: CASSELGTMSSYEQYF.

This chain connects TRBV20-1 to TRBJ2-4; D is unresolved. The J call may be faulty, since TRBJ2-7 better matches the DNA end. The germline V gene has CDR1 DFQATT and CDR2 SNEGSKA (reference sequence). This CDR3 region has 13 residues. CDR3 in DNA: TGCAGTGCTAGAGATCCGGTAAGGGACGAGCAGTACTTC. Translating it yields CSARDPVRDEQYF.

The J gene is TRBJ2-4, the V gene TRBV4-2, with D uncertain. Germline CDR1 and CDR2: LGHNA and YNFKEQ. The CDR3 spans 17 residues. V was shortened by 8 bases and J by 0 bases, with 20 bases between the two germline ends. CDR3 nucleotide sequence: TGTGCCAGCTCGACTCGCCTAGAAGGGTTAGCCAAAAACATTCAGTACTTC. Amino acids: CASSTRLEGLAKNIQYF.

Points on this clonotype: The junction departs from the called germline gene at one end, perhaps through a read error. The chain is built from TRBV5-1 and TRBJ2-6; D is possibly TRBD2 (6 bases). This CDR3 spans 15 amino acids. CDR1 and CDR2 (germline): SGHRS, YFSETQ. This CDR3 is CASSWRGTGASVLTF. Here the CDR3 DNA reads TGCGCCAGCAGCTGGCGGGGAACTGGGGCCAGCGTCCTGACTTTC.

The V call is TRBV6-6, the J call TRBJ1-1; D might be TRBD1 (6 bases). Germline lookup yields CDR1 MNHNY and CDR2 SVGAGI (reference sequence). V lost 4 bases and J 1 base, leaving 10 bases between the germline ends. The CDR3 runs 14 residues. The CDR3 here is CASSFRGRNTEAFF. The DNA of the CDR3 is TGTGCCAGCAGTTTCAGGGGCCGGAACACTGAAGCTTTCTTT.

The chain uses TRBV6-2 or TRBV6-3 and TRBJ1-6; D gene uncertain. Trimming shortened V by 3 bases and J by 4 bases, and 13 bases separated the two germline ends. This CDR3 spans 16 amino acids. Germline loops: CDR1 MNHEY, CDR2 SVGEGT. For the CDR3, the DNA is TGTGCCAGCAGTTATTCTGAAAGGACTTATAATTCACCCCTCCACTTT. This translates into CASSYSERTYNSPLHF.

CDR3 bases: TGTGCCAGCAGTTACATTGGGACAGGGGGCGCGAATGAGCAGTTCTTC. This gives the protein CASSYIGTGGANEQFF. This rearrangement joins TRBV6-5 to TRBJ2-1, with 12 nucleotides matching TRBD1. V lost 2 bases to trimming and J lost 7 bases; unmatched junction nucleotides: 6. CDR1 MNHEY and CDR2 SVGAGI come from the germline V gene. The CDR3 length is 16 residues.

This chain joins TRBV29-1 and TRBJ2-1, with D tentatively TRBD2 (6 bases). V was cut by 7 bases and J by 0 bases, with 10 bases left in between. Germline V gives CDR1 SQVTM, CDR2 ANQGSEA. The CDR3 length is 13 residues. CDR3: CSAIGGSYNEQFF. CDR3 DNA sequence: TGCAGCGCCATCGGGGGCTCCTACAATGAGCAGTTCTTC.

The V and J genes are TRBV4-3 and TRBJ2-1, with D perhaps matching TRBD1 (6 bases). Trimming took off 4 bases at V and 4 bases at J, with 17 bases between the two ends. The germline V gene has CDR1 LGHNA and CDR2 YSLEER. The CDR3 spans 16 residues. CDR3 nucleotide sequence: TGCGCCAGCAGCCTAACTGACAGGTTAGCTTACAATGAGCAGTTCTTC. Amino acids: CASSLTDRLAYNEQFF.

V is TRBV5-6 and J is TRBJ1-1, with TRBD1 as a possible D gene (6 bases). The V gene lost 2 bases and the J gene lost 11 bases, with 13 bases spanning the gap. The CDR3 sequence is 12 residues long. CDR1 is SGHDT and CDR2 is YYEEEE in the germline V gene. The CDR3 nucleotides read TGTGCCAGCAGCTTAATGGGGGCTGGGGCTTTCTTT. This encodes CASSLMGAGAFF.